Presented here are 14 T cell receptor beta chains from one specimen sequenced in a study of beta chain features in type 1 diabetes. Of the isolated RNA, all was reverse transcribed, and so the sequenced material was expressed TCRB transcripts. The data were produced by immunoSEQ multiplex PCR, yet TCRdb's version contains in-frame clones alone and is incomplete. Of under 950,000 clones listed, about a sixth are singletons. Input material: naive CD4+ T cells from blood. The receptors were gathered from a woman under 30 in good health.

This clone came up a few times. This sample includes further DNA sequences coding for the same CDR3. V and J are TRBV10-3 and TRBJ2-1; TRBD2 matches 8 bases. With 2 bases clipped from V and 0 bases from J, the junction kept 0 bases outside the gene matches. Germline loops: CDR1 ENHRY, CDR2 SYGVKD. The CDR3 is 15 residues long. CDR3 nucleotides: TGTGCCATCAGTGAGGGGACTAGCTCCTACAATGAGCAGTTCTTC. Protein product: CAISEGTSSYNEQFF.

This clone appeared a few times. The CDR3, as DNA: TGTGCCAGCACAGACAACATTCAGTACTTC. This encodes CASTDNIQYF. The chain recombines TRBV6-6 with TRBJ2-4; the D is unclear. The CDR3 consists of 10 residues. Trimming stripped 7 bases from V and 7 bases from J, with 5 bases between. CDR1 is MNHNY, CDR2 SVGAGI, per germline (reference sequence).

The rearrangement joins TRBV18 to TRBJ2-7, with D possibly matching TRBD1 (6 bases). The CDR3 consists of 14 residues. The V end was cut by 4 bases, the J end by 3 bases, with 13 bases between. Germline loops: CDR1 KGHSH, CDR2 LQKENI. CDR3 region: CASSLPGHLYEQYF. The CDR3 coding sequence is TGTGCCAGCTCACTTCCGGGACACCTCTACGAGCAGTACTTC.

J is TRBJ2-2 and V is TRBV5-1, with a tentative D call TRBD1 (5 bases). The CDR3 contains 16 residues. Looked up from germline, CDR1 is SGHRS and CDR2 is YFSETQ. V lost 2 bases, J lost 0 bases, and 11 bases lay in between. CDR3 residues: CASSFSGLANTGELFF. Here the CDR3 DNA reads TGCGCCAGCAGCTTCTCAGGGCTCGCGAACACCGGGGAGCTGTTTTTT.

This clone occurred a few times. The chain combines TRBV5-6 with TRBJ2-3; D is undetermined. In germline, CDR1 is SGHDT, CDR2 YYEEEE. The CDR3 has 15 residues. The ends were cut back, 2 bases at V and 2 bases at J, with 12 bases in the middle. CDR3 in DNA: TGTGCCAGCAGCTTCAGTCTGGCTGACACAGATACGCAGTATTTT. Translation gives CASSFSLADTDTQYF.

This sequence joins TRBV28 and TRBJ2-5; the match to TRBD1 covers 8 bases. CDR3 length equals 17 residues. Trimming removed 5 bases from V and 5 bases from J; junction bases left unmatched: 16. The germline CDR1 and CDR2 sequences are MDHEN and SYDVKM. The CDR3 DNA follows: TGTGCCAGCAGTCCAACTAAGGGACAGGCTAAGTCGGAGACCCAGTACTTC. It specifies CASSPTKGQAKSETQYF. The variable domain in full, completed from reference TRBV28 and TRBJ2-5, reads DVKVTQSSRYLVKRTGEKVFLECVQDMDHENMFWYRQDPGLGLRLIYFSYDVKMKEKGDIPEGYSVSREKKERFSLILESASTNQTSMYLCASSPTKGQAKSETQYFGPGTRLLVL.

The CDR3 spells CATSRDLFAGYTDTQYF. CDR3 in DNA: TGTGCCACCAGCAGAGATCTTTTTGCGGGCTACACAGATACGCAGTATTTT. V and J are TRBV15 and TRBJ2-3; possible D gene TRBD2, 5 bases. The CDR3 sequence is 17 residues long. Germline loops: CDR1 LNHNV, CDR2 YYDKDF (reference sequence). Trimming cost V 0 bases and J 2 bases, with 15 bases left between them.

V usage is TRBV5-1 and J usage is TRBJ2-1; 7 bases are a match to TRBD2. V was pared by 0 bases and J by 4 bases, with 7 bases of the junction left unmatched. This CDR3 spans 16 amino acids. The germline CDR1 and CDR2 sequences are SGHRS and YFSETQ. CDR3 protein: CASSLAPGGTYNEQFF. The DNA of the CDR3 is TGCGCCAGCAGCTTGGCCCCGGGAGGAACGTACAATGAGCAGTTCTTC.

V and J are TRBV7-2 and TRBJ1-1; tentative D call: TRBD1 (6 bases). The ends were cut back, 6 bases at V and 5 bases at J, with 13 bases in the middle. Germline values: CDR1 SGHTA, CDR2 FQGNSA. This CDR3 region has 13 residues. CDR3 nucleotide sequence: TGTGCCAGCAGTGTTGACCAGGGGACTGAAGCTTTCTTT. Translation: CASSVDQGTEAFF.

This clone appeared a few times. The CDR3 bases are TGTGCCAGCAGGGAGGCGGGACTAGCCAAAAACATTCAGTACTTC. Amino acid sequence: CASREAGLAKNIQYF. This chain connects TRBV28 to TRBJ2-4; the D gene is possibly TRBD2 (6 bases). CDR1 is MDHEN and CDR2 is SYDVKM in the germline V gene. This CDR3 has 15 residues. The ends were cut back, 6 bases at V and 0 bases at J, with 12 bases in the middle.

The genes are TRBV16 and TRBJ1-2, with TRBD1 identical over 10 bases. Germline assignment: CDR1 KGHSY and CDR2 FQNENV. Trimming removed 4 bases from V and 7 bases from J; junction bases left unmatched: 9. The CDR3 contains 15 residues. This CDR3 is CASSPGQGEVGGYTF. The CDR3 DNA is TGTGCCAGCAGCCCTGGACAGGGGGAAGTAGGTGGCTACACCTTC.

This chain links TRBV4-2 with TRBJ2-4; 10 bases are shared with TRBD2. The CDR3 sequence is 18 residues long. V lost 4 bases and J lost 1; bases outside the gene matches: 10. Germline-derived CDR1 and CDR2 are LGHNA and YNFKEQ. This CDR3 is CASSLQREGGEAKNIQYF. In nucleotides, the CDR3 is TGTGCCAGCAGCCTACAGCGGGAGGGCGGGGAGGCCAAAAACATTCAGTACTTC.

This chain connects TRBV6-1 to TRBJ1-4; 7 bases line up with TRBD1. This CDR3 is built from 14 residues. Germline CDR1 and CDR2: MNHNS and SASEGT. The V and J ends lost 7 bases and 5 bases, in that order; junction bases with no gene match: 7. In DNA, the CDR3 is TGTGCCAGCACCCTTCAGGGGGTCAATGAAAAACTGTTTTTT. This sequence encodes CASTLQGVNEKLFF.

This clone was picked up a small number of times. The chain has TRBV5-6 and TRBJ2-3; 10 nucleotides line up with TRBD1. From germline, CDR1 is SGHDT and CDR2 YYEEEE. J gave up 4 bases and V 4 bases, and 12 bases lay outside the gene matches. This CDR3 spans 17 amino acids. The DNA of the CDR3 is TGTGCCAGCAGCGGTGAAGTAAGGGACAGGGGAGCAGATACGCAGTATTTT. It yields the protein CASSGEVRDRGADTQYF. Filled out from reference TRBV5-6 and TRBJ2-3, the complete variable domain reads DAGVTQSPTHLIKTRGQQVTLRCSPKSGHDTVSWYQQALGQGPQFIFQYYEEEERQRGNFPDRFSGHQFPNYSSELNVNALLLGDSALYLCASSGEVRDRGADTQYFGPGTRLTVL.